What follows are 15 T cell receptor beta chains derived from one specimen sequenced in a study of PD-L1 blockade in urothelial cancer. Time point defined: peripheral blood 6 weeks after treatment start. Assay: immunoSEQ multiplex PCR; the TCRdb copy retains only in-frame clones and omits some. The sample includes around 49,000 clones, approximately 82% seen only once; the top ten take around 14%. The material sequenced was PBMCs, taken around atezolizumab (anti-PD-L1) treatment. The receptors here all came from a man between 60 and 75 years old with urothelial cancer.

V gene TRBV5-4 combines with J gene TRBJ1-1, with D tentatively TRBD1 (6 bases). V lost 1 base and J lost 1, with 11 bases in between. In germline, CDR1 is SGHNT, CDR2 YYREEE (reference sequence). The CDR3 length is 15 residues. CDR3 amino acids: CASSLQGPANTEAFF. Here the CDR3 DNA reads TGTGCCAGCAGCTTGCAGGGGCCGGCGAACACTGAAGCTTTCTTT.

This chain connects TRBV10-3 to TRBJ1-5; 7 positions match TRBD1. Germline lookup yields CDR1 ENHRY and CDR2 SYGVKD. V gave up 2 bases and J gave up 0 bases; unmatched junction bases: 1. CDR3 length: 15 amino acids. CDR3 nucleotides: TGTGCCATCAGTGAGGGGACAGATAGCAATCAGCCCCAGCATTTT. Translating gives CAISEGTDSNQPQHF.

The CDR3 DNA is TGTGCCAGCAGTGAAGAGGCCGGACAAGGCTACACCTTC. Amino acid sequence: CASSEEAGQGYTF. The rearrangement uses TRBV6-1 and TRBJ1-2; D might be TRBD1 (5 bases). CDR3 length equals 13 residues. Germline lookup yields CDR1 MNHNS and CDR2 SASEGT. Trimming removed 1 base at V and 8 bases at J, with 11 bases between.

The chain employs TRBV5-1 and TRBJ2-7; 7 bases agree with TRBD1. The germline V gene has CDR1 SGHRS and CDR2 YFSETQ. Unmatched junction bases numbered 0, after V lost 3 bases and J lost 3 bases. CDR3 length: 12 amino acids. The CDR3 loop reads CASSWTGYEQYF. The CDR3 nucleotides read TGCGCCAGCAGCTGGACAGGCTACGAGCAGTACTTC.

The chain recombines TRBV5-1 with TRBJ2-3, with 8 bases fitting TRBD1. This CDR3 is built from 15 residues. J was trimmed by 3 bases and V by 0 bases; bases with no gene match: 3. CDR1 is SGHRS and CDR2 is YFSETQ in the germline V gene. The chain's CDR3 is CASSLADRATDTQYF. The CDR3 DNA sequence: TGCGCCAGCAGCTTGGCGGACAGGGCGACAGATACGCAGTATTTT.

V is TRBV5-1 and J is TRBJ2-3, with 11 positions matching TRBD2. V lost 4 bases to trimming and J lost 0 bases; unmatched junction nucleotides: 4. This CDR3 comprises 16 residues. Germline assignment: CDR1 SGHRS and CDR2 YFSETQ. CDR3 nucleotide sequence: TGCGCCAGCAGCCCCGGGACTAGCGGTAGCACAGATACGCAGTATTTT. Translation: CASSPGTSGSTDTQYF.

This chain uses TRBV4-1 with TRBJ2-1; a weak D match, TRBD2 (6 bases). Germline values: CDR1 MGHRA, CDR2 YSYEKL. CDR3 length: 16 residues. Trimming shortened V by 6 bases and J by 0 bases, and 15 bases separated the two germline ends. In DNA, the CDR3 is TGCGCCAGCAGACAACTTAGCGGCCCCTCCTACAATGAGCAGTTCTTC. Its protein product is CASRQLSGPSYNEQFF.

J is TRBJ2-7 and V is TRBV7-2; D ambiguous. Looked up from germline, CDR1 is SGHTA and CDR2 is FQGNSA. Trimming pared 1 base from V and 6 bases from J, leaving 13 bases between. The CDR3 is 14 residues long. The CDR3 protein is CASSLVSTAGEQYF. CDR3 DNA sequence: TGTGCCAGCAGCTTAGTAAGCACCGCCGGCGAGCAGTACTTC.

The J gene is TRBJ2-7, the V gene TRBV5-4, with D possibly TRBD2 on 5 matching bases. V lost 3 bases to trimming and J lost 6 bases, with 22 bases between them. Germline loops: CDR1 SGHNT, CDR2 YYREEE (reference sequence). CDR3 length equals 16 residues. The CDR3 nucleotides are TGTGCCAGCAGCTCCTTCAGCGGAGCCCTGGGGAGCGAGCAGTACTTC. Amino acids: CASSSFSGALGSEQYF.

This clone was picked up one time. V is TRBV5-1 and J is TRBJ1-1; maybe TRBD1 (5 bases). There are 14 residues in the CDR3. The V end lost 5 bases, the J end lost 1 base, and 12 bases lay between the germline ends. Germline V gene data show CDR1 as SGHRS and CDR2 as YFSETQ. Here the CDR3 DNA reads TGCGCCAGCAGGGTCGGTGACAGGAACACTGAAGCTTTCTTT. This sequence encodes CASRVGDRNTEAFF. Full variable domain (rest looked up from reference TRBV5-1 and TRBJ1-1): KAGVTQTPRYLIKTRGQQVTLSCSPISGHRSVSWYQQTPGQGLQFLFEYFSETQRNKGNFPGRFSGRQFSNSRSEMNVSTLELGDSALYLCASRVGDRNTEAFFGQGTRLTVV.

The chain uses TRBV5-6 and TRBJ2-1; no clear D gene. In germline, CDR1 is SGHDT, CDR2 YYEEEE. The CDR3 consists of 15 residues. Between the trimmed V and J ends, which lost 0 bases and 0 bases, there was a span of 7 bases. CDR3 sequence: CASSLGRSSYNEQFF. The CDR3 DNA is TGTGCCAGCAGCTTGGGGCGGAGCTCCTACAATGAGCAGTTCTTC.

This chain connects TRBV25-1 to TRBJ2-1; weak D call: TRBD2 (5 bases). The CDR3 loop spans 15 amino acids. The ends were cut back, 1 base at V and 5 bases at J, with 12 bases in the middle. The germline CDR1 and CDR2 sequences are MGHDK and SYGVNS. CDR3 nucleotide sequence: TGTGCCAGCAGTGAATCCCGGAGGTCTCACAATGAGCAGTTCTTC. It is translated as CASSESRRSHNEQFF.

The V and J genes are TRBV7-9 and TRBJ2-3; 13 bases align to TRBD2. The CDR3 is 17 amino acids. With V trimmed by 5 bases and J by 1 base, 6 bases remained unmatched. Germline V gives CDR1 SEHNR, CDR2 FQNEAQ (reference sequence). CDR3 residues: CASSPGLAGAGTDTQYF. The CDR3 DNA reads TGTGCCAGCAGCCCCGGACTAGCGGGAGCCGGCACAGATACGCAGTATTTT.

The CDR3 here is CASSMGGFGLETQYF. In DNA, the CDR3 is TGTGCCAGTAGTATGGGGGGTTTCGGGCTGGAGACCCAGTACTTC. V usage is TRBV19 and J usage is TRBJ2-5, with a tentative D call TRBD2 (6 bases). This CDR3 region has 15 residues. Germline V gene lookup returns CDR1 LNHDA and CDR2 SQIVND (reference sequence). The ends were cut back, 3 bases at V and 5 bases at J, with 16 bases in the middle.

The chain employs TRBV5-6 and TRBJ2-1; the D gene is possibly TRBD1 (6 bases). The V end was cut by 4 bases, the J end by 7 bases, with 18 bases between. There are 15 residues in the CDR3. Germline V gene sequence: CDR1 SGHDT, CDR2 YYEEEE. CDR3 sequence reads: CASSRPGVGPNEQFF. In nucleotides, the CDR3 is TGTGCCAGCAGCAGGCCAGGGGTCGGGCCGAATGAGCAGTTCTTC.